This entry lists 3 T cell receptor beta chains sequenced from one sample in a study of blood T cell repertoires in COVID-19. The assay was immunoSEQ multiplex PCR, and TCRdb's table has in-frame clones only and misses some. The table has 90,000 to 110,000 clones, 70% to 90% seen once. Source material: peripheral blood. The source is a woman between 55 and 75 years old with acute or convalescent COVID-19.

The genes are TRBV19 and TRBJ1-1, with D maybe TRBD1 (6 bases). The CDR3 is 13 amino acids. The V gene lost 3 bases and the J gene lost 7 bases, with 12 bases spanning the gap. Germline V lookup: CDR1 LNHDA, CDR2 SQIVND (reference sequence). The CDR3 region is CASSMGRGYEAFF. CDR3 sequence (DNA): TGTGCCAGTAGTATGGGCAGGGGCTATGAAGCTTTCTTT.

The gene calls are TRBV5-6 and TRBJ1-6; 11 nucleotides match TRBD1. The junction had 4 bases not matched to a gene; V was cut back by 0 bases and J by 14 bases. The CDR3 covers 14 residues. CDR1 and CDR2 from the germline V gene are SGHDT and YYEEEE. For the CDR3, the DNA is TGTGCCAGCAGCTTGGGGACAGGGGGCCCTTCCCTCCACTTT. It codes for CASSLGTGGPSLHF.

This clone turned up a few times. Here the CDR3 DNA reads TGTGCCAGCAGCCCCTTGACGGGAGGGCACCAAGAGACCCAGTACTTC. Translation: CASSPLTGGHQETQYF. The rearrangement links TRBV7-2 to TRBJ2-5; 8 bases line up with TRBD2. Germline-derived CDR1 and CDR2 are SGHTA and FQGNSA. The V and J ends lost 5 bases and 0 bases, in that order; junction bases with no gene match: 8. The length of the CDR3 is 16 residues.